The 15 T cell receptor beta chains below were found in one sample sequenced in a study of tumor-infiltrating lymphocytes in localized non-small cell lung cancer. TCRdb's table, derived via immunoSEQ multiplex PCR, lists solely in-frame clones and lacks some. The profile shows some 11,000 clones, about 76% of them singletons. Input material: uninvolved lung tissue not adjacent to the tumor. The receptors originated from a human donor with non-small cell lung cancer.

This clone is labeled medium-sized. The genes are TRBV4-2 and TRBJ1-5; D perhaps matches TRBD1 (6 bases). The ends were cut back, 0 bases at V and 6 bases at J, with 12 bases in the middle. The CDR3 contains 15 residues. CDR1 and CDR2 from the germline V gene are LGHNA and YNFKEQ. Here the CDR3 reads CASSQEGGRGQPQHF. The CDR3 DNA reads TGTGCCAGCAGCCAAGAAGGGGGTAGAGGTCAGCCCCAGCATTTT.

The V gene is TRBV6-1, the J gene TRBJ1-2; D possibly corresponds to TRBD1 (6 bases). The CDR3 is 12 amino acids. Trimming took 4 bases from V and 5 from J, leaving 8 bases between them. The germline V gene encodes CDR1 MNHNS and CDR2 SASEGT. This CDR3 is CASSADSYGYTF. In DNA, the CDR3 is TGTGCCAGCAGTGCGGACAGTTATGGCTACACCTTC.

The J gene is TRBJ1-1, the V gene TRBV29-1; possibly TRBD1 for D (5 bases). Per germline, CDR1 SQVTM and CDR2 ANQGSEA. This CDR3 region has 14 residues. V was pared by 5 bases and J by 3 bases, with 16 bases between. The CDR3 nucleotides are TGCAGCGTTCGGCGGGGGTTCAAAGACACTGAAGCTTTCTTT. Translation gives CSVRRGFKDTEAFF.

Remarks on this clone: Other DNA sequences within the sample encode an identical CDR3. The gene calls are TRBV5-1 and TRBJ2-3, with no clear D. This CDR3 is built from 12 residues. Trimming pared 3 bases from V and 2 bases from J, leaving 4 bases between. Germline V lookup: CDR1 SGHRS, CDR2 YFSETQ. The DNA of the CDR3 is TGCGCCAGCAGCTCAGACACAGATACGCAGTATTTT. Its translation: CASSSDTDTQYF.

The chain employs TRBV5-1 and TRBJ2-7, with D possibly matching TRBD2 (6 bases). This CDR3 contains 14 residues. Per germline, CDR1 SGHRS and CDR2 YFSETQ. V was cut by 4 bases and J by 3 bases, with 14 bases left in between. This CDR3 reads CASSGRDSGYEQYF. The CDR3 coding sequence is TGCGCCAGCAGCGGCCGGGACTCCGGCTACGAGCAGTACTTC.

This chain joins TRBV6-1 and TRBJ2-7; 9 bases fit TRBD1. The J segment lost 5 bases and the V segment lost 5 bases, leaving 7 bases of the junction unmatched. This CDR3 comprises 14 residues. Germline lookup yields CDR1 MNHNS and CDR2 SASEGT. In DNA form, the CDR3 reads TGTGCCAGCAGTTCCCGGGACAGGGTCCACGAGCAGTACTTC. The encoded protein is CASSSRDRVHEQYF.

The chain has TRBV30 and TRBJ2-3; the D gene could be TRBD1 or TRBD2 (6 bases each). This CDR3 has 15 amino acids. Trimming removed 6 bases at V and 6 bases at J, with 22 bases between. CDR1 and CDR2 from the germline V gene are GTSNPN and SVGIG (reference sequence). The chain's CDR3 is CACMLGGPISDTQYF. In nucleotides, the CDR3 is TGTGCCTGCATGCTCGGGGGCCCCATTTCCGATACGCAGTATTTT. The full variable domain, with the rest looked up from reference TRBV30 and TRBJ2-3, is SQTIHQWPATLVQPVGSPLSLECTVEGTSNPNLYWYRQAAGRGLQLLFYSVGIGQISSEVPQNLSASRPQDRQFILSSKKLLLSDSGFYLCACMLGGPISDTQYFGPGTRLTVL.

This clone was counted a single time. The V and J genes are TRBV7-2 and TRBJ2-3; tentative D call: TRBD1 (7 bases). CDR1 is SGHTA, CDR2 FQGNSA, per germline. V was cut by 5 bases and J by 5 bases, with 17 bases left in between. The CDR3 contains 15 residues. CDR3 protein: CASSHRTGGLDTQYF. The CDR3 DNA reads as TGTGCCAGCAGCCACCGGACAGGAGGGTTAGATACGCAGTATTTT.

A single count supports this clone. V gene TRBV27 combines with J gene TRBJ1-2; 8 positions agree with TRBD1. Per the germline V gene, CDR1 is MNHEY and CDR2 is SMNVEV (reference sequence). The J segment lost 7 bases and the V segment lost 6 bases, leaving 10 bases of the junction unmatched. The CDR3 has 14 residues. The CDR3 region has the DNA TGTGCCAGCAGCCGATACCAGGGGGCGCGTGGCTACACCTTC. This sequence encodes CASSRYQGARGYTF.

With respect to this clone: One end of the junction is discordant with germline, which a read error may explain. V is TRBV12-5 and J is TRBJ1-2, with no clear D. Germline V gene data show CDR1 as LGHNT and CDR2 as FRNRAP. The CDR3 extends over 10 amino acids. Here the CDR3 DNA reads TGTGCTAGTGGTTTGGTACCCTTAATCTTC. This translates into CASGLVPLIF.

The V gene is TRBV5-1, the J gene TRBJ2-5; either TRBD1 or TRBD2 may supply D (5 bases each). The germline V gene has CDR1 SGHRS and CDR2 YFSETQ. The length of the CDR3 is 17 residues. V was clipped by 4 bases and J by 5 bases, with 24 bases between them. The CDR3 nucleotides read TGCGCCAGCAGCCTCTACCCACCCGGGGCCCCGGGGGAGACCCAGTACTTC. Amino acid sequence: CASSLYPPGAPGETQYF.

The V call is TRBV5-4, the J call TRBJ2-2; 10 positions match TRBD2. This CDR3 comprises 16 residues. Germline V gene sequence: CDR1 SGHNT, CDR2 YYREEE (reference sequence). After removal of 4 bases from V and 3 bases from J, the junction contained 6 bases not matched to a gene. CDR3 DNA: TGTGCCAGCAGCCCGACCCTAGCGGGGGACACCGGGGAGCTGTTTTTT. It specifies CASSPTLAGDTGELFF.

This clone came up a few times. This chain links TRBV9 with TRBJ1-4; D may be TRBD1 (5 bases). CDR1 and CDR2 (germline): SGDLS, YYNGEE. The V end was cut by 4 bases, the J end by 7 bases, with 17 bases between. The CDR3 extends over 15 amino acids. The CDR3 loop reads CASSTLSGQTEKLFF. In DNA, the CDR3 is TGTGCCAGCAGCACCCTCTCGGGGCAGACTGAAAAACTGTTTTTT.

This chain uses TRBV20-1 with TRBJ1-1; maybe TRBD1 (5 bases). CDR1 is DFQATT, CDR2 SNEGSKA, per germline (reference sequence). The CDR3 consists of 10 residues. In DNA, the CDR3 is TGCAGCTCTAAAAGGACAGAAGCTTTCTTT. Its translation: CSSKRTEAFF.

On this clone itself: The junction differs from germline at one of its ends, possibly a read error. J is TRBJ2-7 and V is TRBV30; D possibly corresponds to TRBD2 (6 bases). Germline V lookup: CDR1 GTSNPN, CDR2 SVGIG (reference sequence). The CDR3 runs 12 residues. The CDR3 sequence is CACPSPGLTIVF. As DNA, the CDR3 is TGTGCCTGTCCTTCCCCGGGACTCACTATTGTCTTC.